This TCR beta chain was identified during a study of CXCR3-negative and CXCR3-positive naive CD8 T cells. Looking at the study overall: Each library gave roughly 1.4 +/- 0.3 million of approximately 140 million TRB reads. Findings and caveats of the study: Naive cells positive for CXCR3 carried more hydrophobic TRB CDR3s than CXCR3-negative ones. After cryopreservation, CXCR3 expression dropped partially; most assays used fresh PBMCs.

Per germline, CDR1 LNHNV and CDR2 YYDKDF (reference sequence). The CDR3 consists of 14 residues. The authors prepared UMI-labeled TRB cDNA libraries by 5' RACE. Reprocessing the 5' RACE reads, TCRdb reports a single entry for every CDR3 protein and omits DNA. The table lists about 120,000 distinct CDR3 sequences. Sorts that each held 300,000 cells were run in triplicate for every CD8+ T cell subset. Of note for this clonotype: Antigen: not known.

The source material was naive CXCR3+ CD8+ T cells from blood. Subset indicated: CD45RO-CCR7+CD27+CD95- naive CD8+ T cells expressing CXCR3 (TNR3+). The genes are TRBV15 and TRBJ1-2. The receptor was isolated from a human donor in good health. Some clones in this sample may be carry-over from other donors' samples. CDR3 in amino acids: CATSRAGANYGYTF.